This T cell receptor (beta chain) was identified in a study of cytomegalovirus exposure and HLA in healthy donors. Study-level points and caveats: In most subjects, TCR beta sequences reportedly gave accurate predictions of HLA-A and HLA-B alleles. A missense variant in DCLRE1C was later tied to TCR beta V- and J-gene trimming.

Vbeta (60) and Jbeta (13) primers were used in the PCR. TCRdb's table, derived via immunoSEQ multiplex PCR, lists solely in-frame clones and lacks some. The sample shows roughly 100,000 clones, approximately 66% of them seen only once. CDR1 and CDR2 from the germline V gene are MNHNS and SASEGT. The CDR3 has 15 residues. Trimming removed 2 bases from V and 5 bases from J; junction bases left unmatched: 5. On this clone itself: Its antigen is not known.

Specimen: PBMCs. This chain links TRBV6-1 with TRBJ2-5, with TRBD2 identical over 10 bases. The sequence derives from a woman aged 50 to 60 in good health and CMV-seronegative. In nucleotides, the CDR3 is TGTGCCAGCAGTGAACTAGCGGGGGTTGAGGAGACCCAGTACTTC. It translates to CASSELAGVEETQYF.